The 17 T cell receptor beta chains presented below share a single source sample, sequenced in a study of sequential checkpoint blockade in melanoma. Assay: immunoSEQ multiplex PCR; the TCRdb copy retains only in-frame clones and omits some. The sample has 30,000 or so clones; around 82% are singletons. Treatment in this sample: randomized to nivolumab then ipilimumab (arm A) or the reverse (arm B). Sequenced material: CD8+ T cells sorted from blood (inferred from file names), taken from a patient given nivolumab and ipilimumab in sequence. These receptors originate from a human donor with melanoma.

This clone has only a few counts. The chain employs TRBV4-3 and TRBJ2-1, with TRBD2 matching 8 bases. Germline V lookup: CDR1 LGHNA, CDR2 YSLEER. With 0 bases clipped from V and 4 bases from J, the junction kept 5 bases outside the gene matches. The CDR3 has 16 amino acids. CDR3 amino acids: CASSQETGGVYNEQFF. The CDR3 nucleotides are TGCGCCAGCAGCCAAGAGACGGGGGGGGTGTACAATGAGCAGTTCTTC.

The CDR3 DNA is TGTGCCTGGAGCGATGGACAGCCTCCCGAGGAGCAGTACTTC. Translated: CAWSDGQPPEEQYF. V and J are TRBV30 and TRBJ2-7; a possible D gene is TRBD1 (6 bases). Per the germline V gene, CDR1 is GTSNPN and CDR2 is SVGIG (reference sequence). The CDR3 is 14 amino acids. V lost 3 bases and J 7 bases, leaving 19 bases between the germline ends.

This chain links TRBV18 with TRBJ2-2; D remains ambiguous. Germline V gives CDR1 KGHSH, CDR2 LQKENI. The CDR3 has 16 amino acids. The V gene lost 0 bases and the J gene lost 0 bases, with 8 bases spanning the gap. CDR3 amino acids: CASSPPATANTGELFF. The CDR3 coding sequence is TGTGCCAGCTCACCACCAGCCACAGCGAACACCGGGGAGCTGTTTTTT.

The chain employs TRBV6-5 and TRBJ2-1; D remains unclear. The germline V gene has CDR1 MNHEY and CDR2 SVGAGI. The CDR3 is 13 amino acids. The V end lost 5 bases, the J end lost 5 bases, and 10 bases lay between the germline ends. The CDR3 sequence is CASSTSVDNEQFF. DNA of the CDR3: TGTGCCAGCAGTACCTCAGTTGACAATGAGCAGTTCTTC.

V usage is TRBV27 and J usage is TRBJ1-2, with 10 bases identical to TRBD1. Germline assignment: CDR1 MNHEY and CDR2 SMNVEV (reference sequence). V lost 1 base to trimming and J lost 5 bases; unmatched junction nucleotides: 7. The CDR3 is 16 residues long. The CDR3 region is CASSLFGDRGLYGYTF. The CDR3 nucleotides are TGTGCCAGCAGTTTATTCGGGGACAGGGGATTATATGGCTACACCTTC.

CDR3 DNA: TGTGCCAGCAGCCTCCCCTCTCCGGGACTAGGCGATGAGCAGTTCTTC. Protein product: CASSLPSPGLGDEQFF. The J gene is TRBJ2-1, the V gene TRBV9, with TRBD2 matching over 8 bases. CDR3 length equals 16 residues. CDR1 SGDLS and CDR2 YYNGEE come from the germline V gene. Trimming cost V 4 bases and J 8 bases; bases outside gene matches: 14. The variable domain in full, completed from reference TRBV9 and TRBJ2-1, reads DSGVTQTPKHLITATGQRVTLRCSPRSGDLSVYWYQQSLDQGLQFLIQYYNGEERAKGNILERFSAQQFPDLHSELNLSSLELGDSALYFCASSLPSPGLGDEQFFGPGTRLTVL.

The J gene is TRBJ1-4, the V gene TRBV28, with D possibly TRBD1 on 6 matching bases. Trimming left V 3 bases short and J 5 bases short, with 13 bases between. From germline, CDR1 is MDHEN and CDR2 SYDVKM. CDR3 length: 15 amino acids. CDR3 residues: CASSLRTGLNEKLFF. CDR3 sequence (DNA): TGTGCCAGCAGTTTGAGAACAGGGCTGAATGAAAAACTGTTTTTT.

The sample holds a few counts of this clone. V usage is TRBV4-1 and J usage is TRBJ1-2; 9 nucleotides match TRBD1. Looked up from germline, CDR1 is MGHRA and CDR2 is YSYEKL. The CDR3 contains 15 residues. V lost 4 bases to trimming and J lost 2 bases; unmatched junction nucleotides: 5. The DNA of the CDR3 is TGCGCCAGCAGCCGGGGGACAGGGACCAACTATGGCTACACCTTC. As protein: CASSRGTGTNYGYTF.

The rearrangement links TRBV7-8 to TRBJ2-7, with 7 nucleotides matching TRBD1. With V trimmed by 5 bases and J by 0 bases, 10 bases remained unmatched. The germline gives CDR1 SGHVS, CDR2 FQNEAQ. The CDR3 is 16 residues long. CDR3 region: CASSLRQGRSSYEQYF. The CDR3 nucleotides are TGTGCCAGCAGCCTACGACAGGGACGGAGCTCCTACGAGCAGTACTTC.

This chain connects TRBV9 to TRBJ2-7; possibly TRBD2 for D (6 bases). This CDR3 spans 16 amino acids. Trimming took off 2 bases at V and 1 base at J, with 16 bases between the two ends. Germline CDR1 and CDR2: SGDLS and YYNGEE. This CDR3 reads CASSVGGPMASYEQYF. CDR3 nucleotides: TGTGCCAGCAGCGTGGGGGGACCGATGGCATCCTACGAGCAGTACTTC.

In this sample, this clone turned up a few times. The V gene is TRBV4-3, the J gene TRBJ1-5; 11 bases match TRBD1. The CDR3 extends over 16 amino acids. Germline V gene data show CDR1 as LGHNA and CDR2 as YSLEER. J lost 7 bases, V lost 0 bases, and 5 bases had no gene match. CDR3 DNA: TGCGCCAGCAGCCAAGAATTGGGACAGGGGGAACAGCCCCAGCATTTT. It translates to CASSQELGQGEQPQHF.

This clone was observed a few times. The J gene is TRBJ2-7, the V gene TRBV7-9; unclear D gene. V lost 4 bases and J 0 bases, leaving 4 bases between the germline ends. Germline V gene sequence: CDR1 SEHNR, CDR2 FQNEAQ (reference sequence). CDR3 size: 12 residues. CDR3: CASSWASYEQYF. The CDR3 bases are TGTGCCAGCAGCTGGGCCTCCTACGAGCAGTACTTC.

The V gene is TRBV9, the J gene TRBJ1-5; 8 positions agree with TRBD1. The CDR3 totals 15 residues. Germline trimming cut 3 bases from V and 12 bases from J; bases unmatched to any gene: 14. Per germline, CDR1 SGDLS and CDR2 YYNGEE. Written as DNA, the CDR3 is TGTGCCAGCAGCGCAGGTCCAGGGGGCGCAAGGGTCCAGCATTTT. This translates into CASSAGPGGARVQHF.

CDR3 bases: TGTGCCAGCAGCCCGGGACTCTACGAGCAGTACTTC. Its protein product is CASSPGLYEQYF. The genes are TRBV7-2 and TRBJ2-7; TRBD2 is a possible D gene (6 bases). Trimming removed 5 bases from V and 3 bases from J, with 8 bases in between. Germline V gene data show CDR1 as SGHTA and CDR2 as FQGNSA. CDR3 length equals 12 residues. Full variable domain (remainder filled in from reference TRBV7-2 and TRBJ2-7): GAGVSQSPSNKVTEKGKDVELRCDPISGHTALYWYRQSLGQGLEFLIYFQGNSAPDKSGLPSDRFSAERTGGSVSTLTIQRTQQEDSAVYLCASSPGLYEQYFGPGTRLTVT.

The chain couples TRBV27 to TRBJ2-5, with a tentative D call TRBD1 (6 bases). The closer fit of TRBJ2-7 to the DNA end suggests the J call may be wrong. Looked up from germline, CDR1 is MNHEY and CDR2 is SMNVEV (reference sequence). This CDR3 is 15 amino acids long. The chain's CDR3 is CASSLSPRGSYEQYF. The CDR3 DNA reads as TGTGCCAGCAGTTTATCGCCCAGGGGCTCCTACGAGCAGTACTTC.

Turning to this clone: At one boundary the junction diverges from the germline segment, which might be a read error. The CDR3 sequence is CASSLAVYGTEAFF. The CDR3 DNA sequence: TGCGCCAGCAGTTTGGCAGTTTATGGCACTGAAGCTTTCTTT. The rearrangement uses TRBV5-1 and TRBJ1-1; no definite D call. In germline, CDR1 is SGHRS, CDR2 YFSETQ. CDR3 length: 14 residues.

This clone has just a few counts. The rearrangement joins TRBV30 to TRBJ2-1, with 10 bases matching TRBD1. The CDR3 is 11 residues long. Germline trimming cut 5 bases from V and 12 bases from J; bases unmatched to any gene: 4. Germline V lookup: CDR1 GTSNPN, CDR2 SVGIG (reference sequence). The CDR3 region has the DNA TGTGCCTGGGACCGGGACAGGGGGCAGTTCTTC. Protein sequence: CAWDRDRGQFF.